This TCR beta chain stems from a study of blood T cell repertoires in COVID-19 (dated by TCRdb to 2018 to 2021). Some background on the complete study: Samples covering the acute and convalescent phases of COVID-19 were provided by collaborators in the United States, Italy and Spain. The prospective study material was composed of cDNA or gDNA derived from T cells, B-cell-depleted T cells, or PBMCs. Subjects who had been exposed to COVID-19, were actively infected with it, or had recovered from it provided the deeply sampled blood TCRbeta repertoires that made up the dataset. The repertoires were released in a freely available public database intended as a resource for research on the immune response to SARS-CoV-2. The samples were drawn from two sources: the first 160 participants of the ongoing ImmuneRACE study, and fewer than 1,500 subjects contributed by 6 global collaborators. Sample metadata almost always included a de-identified subject ID, COVID-19 status, age in years and sex. Where HLA class I and class II types were available, the types were taken from metadata supplied by the sample provider, not from assay-based typing.

The investigation overall reported the following: The quantity of clinical and demographic metadata differed by source and by participant and was supplied without curation.

V is cut back by 4 bases and J by 5 bases, with 9 bases in the junction unmatched. The CDR3 numbers 15 residues from cysteine through phenylalanine. The CDR3 DNA has 45 bases and is translated from base 1. From the germline V gene, CDR1 is LGHNA and CDR2 is YNFKEQ. This clone was seen only a few times. Its antigen remains unidentified. Base qualities were left out, and no much larger clone turns up one base away. The immunoSEQ Assay, a bias-controlled multiplex PCR, was used to amplify TCRbeta CDR3 regions from genomic DNA. Regarding the original processing steps: Nucleated cell counts per sample were estimated from amplification of reference gene primers within the assay. Sequence reads were collapsed and filtered to measure the absolute abundance of every unique TCRbeta CDR3 rearrangement. Productive Simpson clonality was computed per sample as the square root of Simpson's diversity index over productive rearrangements. What TCRdb holds here is the immuneACCESS table cut down to in-frame rearrangements. Part of the clones is not present; checked against another copy, under half of the missing clones reflect an unresolved V gene, and the others are unexplained. The D gene and trimming were derived from the DNA, and the V and J assignments and clone size from that table. The sample profile shows some 74,000 clones; approximately 80% of them were found once. The ten largest clones add up to nearly 5% of the sample.

Collaborating institutions collected whole blood in K2EDTA tubes following their own protocols. For TCRbeta analysis, collaborators shipped samples as frozen whole blood, isolated PBMCs, or DNA extracted from either of those sample types. Sample: peripheral blood. The rearranged chain carries TRBV4-2 and TRBJ2-5; the junction holds 8 bases that match TRBD2. The TCR originated in a woman of 80 years or more with active or convalescent COVID-19. The nucleotide sequence is TGTGCCAGCAGCCGGTCCGGGGGGGGGCTGGAGACCCAGTACTTC. Its protein is CASSRSGGGLETQYF.